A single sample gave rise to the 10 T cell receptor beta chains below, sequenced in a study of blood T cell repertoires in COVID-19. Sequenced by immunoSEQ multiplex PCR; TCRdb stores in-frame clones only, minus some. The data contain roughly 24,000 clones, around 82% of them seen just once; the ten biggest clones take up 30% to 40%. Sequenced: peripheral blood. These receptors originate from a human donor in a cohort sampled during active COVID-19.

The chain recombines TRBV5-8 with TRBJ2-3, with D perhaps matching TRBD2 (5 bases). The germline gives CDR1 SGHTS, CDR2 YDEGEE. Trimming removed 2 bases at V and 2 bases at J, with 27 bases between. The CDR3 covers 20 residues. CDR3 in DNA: TGTGCCAGCAGCTTCATACCTTCGGGGTTTTCCACCAATACCACAGATACGCAGTATTTT. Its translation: CASSFIPSGFSTNTTDTQYF.

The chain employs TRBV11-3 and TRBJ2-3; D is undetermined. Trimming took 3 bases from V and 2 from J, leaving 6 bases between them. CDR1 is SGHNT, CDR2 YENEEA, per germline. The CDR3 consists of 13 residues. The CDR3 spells CASSLQATDTQYF. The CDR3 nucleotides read TGTGCCAGCAGCTTGCAGGCCACAGATACGCAGTATTTT.

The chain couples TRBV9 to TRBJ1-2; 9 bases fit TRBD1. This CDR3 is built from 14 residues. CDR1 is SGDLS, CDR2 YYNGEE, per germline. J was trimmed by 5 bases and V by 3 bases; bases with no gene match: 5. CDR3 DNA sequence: TGTGCCAGCAGCGACCTGACAGGGGGGTATGGCTACACCTTC. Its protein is CASSDLTGGYGYTF.

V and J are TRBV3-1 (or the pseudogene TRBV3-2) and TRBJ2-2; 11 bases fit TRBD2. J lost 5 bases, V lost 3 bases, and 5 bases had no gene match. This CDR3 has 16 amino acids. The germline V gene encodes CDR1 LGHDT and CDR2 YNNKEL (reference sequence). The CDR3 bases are TGTGCCAGCAGCCATAGCGGGGGGGCTGGAACCGGGGAGCTGTTTTTT. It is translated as CASSHSGGAGTGELFF.

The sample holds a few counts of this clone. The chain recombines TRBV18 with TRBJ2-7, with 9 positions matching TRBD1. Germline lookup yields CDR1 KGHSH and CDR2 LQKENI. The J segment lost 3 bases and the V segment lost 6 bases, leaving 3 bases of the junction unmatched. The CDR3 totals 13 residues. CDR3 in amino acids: CASSSTGGYEQYF. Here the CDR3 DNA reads TGTGCCAGCTCTTCGACAGGGGGCTACGAGCAGTACTTC.

The DNA of the CDR3 is TGCGCCAGCAGTCAATCTGAGAGCGCGGTAGGCACAGATACGCAGTATTTT. Its protein product is CASSQSESAVGTDTQYF. V and J are TRBV23-1 and TRBJ2-3; D gene uncertain. TRBV23-1 is sorted into the ORF group, with uncertain function. The CDR3 spans 17 residues. The V end was cut by 0 bases, the J end by 1 base, with 14 bases between.

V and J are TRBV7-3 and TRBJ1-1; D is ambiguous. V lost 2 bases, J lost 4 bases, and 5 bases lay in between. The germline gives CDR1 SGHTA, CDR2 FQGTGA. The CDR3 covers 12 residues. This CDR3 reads CASSLFGTEAFF. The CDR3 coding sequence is TGTGCCAGCAGCTTATTCGGCACTGAAGCTTTCTTT.

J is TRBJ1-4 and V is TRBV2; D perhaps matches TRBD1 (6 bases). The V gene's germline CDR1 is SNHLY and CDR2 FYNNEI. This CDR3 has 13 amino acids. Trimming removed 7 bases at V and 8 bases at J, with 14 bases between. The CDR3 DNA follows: TGTGCCAGCAACCAGGAAAGGGGGGAAAAACTGTTTTTT. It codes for CASNQERGEKLFF.

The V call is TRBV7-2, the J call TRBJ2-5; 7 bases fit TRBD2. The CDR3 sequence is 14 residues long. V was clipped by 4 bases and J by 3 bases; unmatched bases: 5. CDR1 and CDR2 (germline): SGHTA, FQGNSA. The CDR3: CASSSGTTKETQYF. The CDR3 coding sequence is TGTGCCAGCAGCTCCGGGACTACTAAAGAGACCCAGTACTTC.

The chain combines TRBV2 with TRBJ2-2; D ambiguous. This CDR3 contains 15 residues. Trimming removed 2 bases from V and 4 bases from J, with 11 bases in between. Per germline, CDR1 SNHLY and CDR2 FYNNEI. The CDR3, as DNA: TGTGCCAGCAGTGAAAGGCGACACGCCACCGGGGAGCTGTTTTTT. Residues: CASSERRHATGELFF.